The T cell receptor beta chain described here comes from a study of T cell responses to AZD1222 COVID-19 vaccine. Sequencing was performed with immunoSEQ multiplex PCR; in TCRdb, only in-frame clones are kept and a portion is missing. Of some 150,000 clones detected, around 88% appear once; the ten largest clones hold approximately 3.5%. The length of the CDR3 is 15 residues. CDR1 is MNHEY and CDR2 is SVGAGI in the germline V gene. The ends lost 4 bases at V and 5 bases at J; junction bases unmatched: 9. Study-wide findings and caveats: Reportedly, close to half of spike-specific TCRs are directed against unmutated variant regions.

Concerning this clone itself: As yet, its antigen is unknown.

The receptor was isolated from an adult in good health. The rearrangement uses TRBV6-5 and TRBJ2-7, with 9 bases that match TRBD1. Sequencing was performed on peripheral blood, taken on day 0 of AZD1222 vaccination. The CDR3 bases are TGTGCCAGCAGTTCCCCCCACGGGACAGGGAACGAGCAGTACTTC. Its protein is CASSSPHGTGNEQYF.